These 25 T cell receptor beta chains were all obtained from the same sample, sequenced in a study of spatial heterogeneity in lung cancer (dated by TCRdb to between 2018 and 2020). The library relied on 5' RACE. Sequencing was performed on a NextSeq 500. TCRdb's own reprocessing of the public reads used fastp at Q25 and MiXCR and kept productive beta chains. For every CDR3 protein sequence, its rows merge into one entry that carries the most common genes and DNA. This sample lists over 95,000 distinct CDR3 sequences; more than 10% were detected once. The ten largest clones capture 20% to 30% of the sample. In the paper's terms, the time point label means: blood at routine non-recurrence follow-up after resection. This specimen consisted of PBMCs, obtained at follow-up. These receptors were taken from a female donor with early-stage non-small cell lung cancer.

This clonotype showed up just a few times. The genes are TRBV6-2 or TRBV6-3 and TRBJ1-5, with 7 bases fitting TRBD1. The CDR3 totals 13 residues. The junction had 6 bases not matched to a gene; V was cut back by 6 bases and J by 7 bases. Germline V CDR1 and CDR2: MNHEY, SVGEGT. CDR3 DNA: TGTGCCAGCAGGACGGACAGGCGACAGCCCCAGCATTTT. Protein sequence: CASRTDRRQPQHF.

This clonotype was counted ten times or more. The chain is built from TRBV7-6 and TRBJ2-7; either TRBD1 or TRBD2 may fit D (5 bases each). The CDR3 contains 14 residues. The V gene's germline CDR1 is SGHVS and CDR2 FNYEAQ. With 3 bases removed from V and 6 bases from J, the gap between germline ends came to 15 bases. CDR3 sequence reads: CASSFLGVGVEQYF. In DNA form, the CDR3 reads TGTGCCAGCAGCTTCTTGGGGGTCGGGGTCGAGCAGTACTTC.

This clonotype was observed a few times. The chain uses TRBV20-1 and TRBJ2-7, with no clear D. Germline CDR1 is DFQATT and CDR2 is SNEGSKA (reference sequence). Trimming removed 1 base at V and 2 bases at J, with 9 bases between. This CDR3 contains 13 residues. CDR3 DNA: TGCAGTGCTAGAGGTCTAAGAACCTACGAGCAGTACTTC. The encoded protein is CSARGLRTYEQYF.

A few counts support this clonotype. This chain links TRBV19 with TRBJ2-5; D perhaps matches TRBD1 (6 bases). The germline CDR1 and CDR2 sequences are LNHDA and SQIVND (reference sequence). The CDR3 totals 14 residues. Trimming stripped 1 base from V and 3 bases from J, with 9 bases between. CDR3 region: CASSIGTVKETQYF. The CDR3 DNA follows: TGTGCCAGTAGTATAGGGACAGTGAAAGAGACCCAGTACTTC.

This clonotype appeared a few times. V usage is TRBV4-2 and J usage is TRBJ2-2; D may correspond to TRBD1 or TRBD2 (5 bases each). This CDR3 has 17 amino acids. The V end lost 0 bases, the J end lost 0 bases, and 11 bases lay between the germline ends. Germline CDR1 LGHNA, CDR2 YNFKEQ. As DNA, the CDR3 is TGTGCCAGCAGCCAAGATCCGGGACGAACGAACACCGGGGAGCTGTTTTTT. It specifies CASSQDPGRTNTGELFF.

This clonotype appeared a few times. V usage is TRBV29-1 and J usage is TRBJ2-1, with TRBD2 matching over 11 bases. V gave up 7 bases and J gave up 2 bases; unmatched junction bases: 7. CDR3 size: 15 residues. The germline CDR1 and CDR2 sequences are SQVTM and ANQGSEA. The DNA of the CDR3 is TGCAGCGGGACTAGCGGGTCCTCTGCCTACAATGAGCAGTTCTTC. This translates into CSGTSGSSAYNEQFF.

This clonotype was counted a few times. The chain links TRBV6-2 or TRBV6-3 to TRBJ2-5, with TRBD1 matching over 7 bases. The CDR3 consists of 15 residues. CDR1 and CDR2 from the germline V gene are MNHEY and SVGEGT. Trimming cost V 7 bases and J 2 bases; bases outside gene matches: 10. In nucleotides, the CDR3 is TGTGCCAGCACCGCCCGAGGGACAGTACAAGAGACCCAGTACTTC. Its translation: CASTARGTVQETQYF.

In DNA form, the CDR3 reads TGCGCCAGCAGTCACCCGATTAGGACAGCTCCCAATAATTCACCCCTCCACTTT. This translates into CASSHPIRTAPNNSPLHF. The V gene is TRBV23-1, the J gene TRBJ1-6; D is perhaps TRBD1 (6 bases). TRBV23-1 is treated as an ORF (open reading frame) with a function not yet certain. V was cut by 3 bases and J by 5 bases, with 20 bases left in between. This CDR3 region has 18 residues.

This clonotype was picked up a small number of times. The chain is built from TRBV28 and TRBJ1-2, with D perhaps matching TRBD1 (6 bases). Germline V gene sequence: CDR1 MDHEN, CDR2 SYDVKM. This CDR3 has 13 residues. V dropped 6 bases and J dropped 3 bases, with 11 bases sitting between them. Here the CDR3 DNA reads TGTGCCAGCAGCCGAGGACAGTACTATGGCTACACCTTC. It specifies CASSRGQYYGYTF.

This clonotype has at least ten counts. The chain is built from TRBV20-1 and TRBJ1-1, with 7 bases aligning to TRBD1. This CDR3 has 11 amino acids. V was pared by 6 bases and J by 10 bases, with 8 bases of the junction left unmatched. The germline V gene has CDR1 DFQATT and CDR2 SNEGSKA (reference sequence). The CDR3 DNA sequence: TGCAGTGCACTCGGGACAGCCGGAGCTTTCTTT. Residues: CSALGTAGAFF.

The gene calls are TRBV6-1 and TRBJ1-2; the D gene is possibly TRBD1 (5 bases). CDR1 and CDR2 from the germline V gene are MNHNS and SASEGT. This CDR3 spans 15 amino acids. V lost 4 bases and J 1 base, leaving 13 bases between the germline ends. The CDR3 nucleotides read TGTGCCAGCAGTGCTAAGACAGCCGATAACTATGGCTACACCTTC. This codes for CASSAKTADNYGYTF.

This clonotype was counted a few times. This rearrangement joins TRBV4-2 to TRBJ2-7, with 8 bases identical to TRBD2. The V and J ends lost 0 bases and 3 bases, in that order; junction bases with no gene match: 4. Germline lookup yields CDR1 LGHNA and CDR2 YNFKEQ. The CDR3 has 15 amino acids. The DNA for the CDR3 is TGTGCCAGCAGCCAAGATAGGCGGGAGGACTACGAGCAGTACTTC. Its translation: CASSQDRREDYEQYF.

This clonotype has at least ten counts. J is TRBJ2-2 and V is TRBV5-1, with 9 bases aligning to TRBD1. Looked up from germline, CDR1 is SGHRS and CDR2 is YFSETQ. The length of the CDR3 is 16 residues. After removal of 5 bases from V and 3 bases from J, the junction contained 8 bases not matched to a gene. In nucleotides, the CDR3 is TGCGCCAGCAGTGTGGGGACAGGGAAGTACACCGGGGAGCTGTTTTTT. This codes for CASSVGTGKYTGELFF.

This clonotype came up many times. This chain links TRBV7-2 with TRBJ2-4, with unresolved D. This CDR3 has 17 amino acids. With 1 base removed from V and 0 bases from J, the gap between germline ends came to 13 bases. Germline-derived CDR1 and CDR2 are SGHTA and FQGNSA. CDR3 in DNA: TGTGCCAGCAGCTTAGTGGCGGTCAGTTTAGCCAAAAACATTCAGTACTTC. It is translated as CASSLVAVSLAKNIQYF.

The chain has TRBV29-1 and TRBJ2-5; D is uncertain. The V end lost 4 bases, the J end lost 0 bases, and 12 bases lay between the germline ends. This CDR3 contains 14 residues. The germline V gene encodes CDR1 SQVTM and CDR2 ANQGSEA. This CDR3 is CSVVPHTHQETQYF. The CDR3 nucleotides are TGCAGCGTTGTTCCACACACTCACCAAGAGACCCAGTACTTC. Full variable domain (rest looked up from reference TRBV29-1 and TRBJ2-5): SAVISQKPSRDICQRGTSLTIQCQVDSQVTMMFWYRQQPGQSLTLIATANQGSEATYESGFVIDKFPISRPNLTFSTLTVSNMSPEDSSIYLCSVVPHTHQETQYFGPGTRLLVL.

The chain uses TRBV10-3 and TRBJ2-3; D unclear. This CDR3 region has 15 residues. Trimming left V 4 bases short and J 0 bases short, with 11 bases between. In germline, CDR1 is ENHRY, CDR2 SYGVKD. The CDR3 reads CAISAGPSSTDTQYF. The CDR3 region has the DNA TGTGCCATCAGTGCGGGCCCCTCTAGCACAGATACGCAGTATTTT.

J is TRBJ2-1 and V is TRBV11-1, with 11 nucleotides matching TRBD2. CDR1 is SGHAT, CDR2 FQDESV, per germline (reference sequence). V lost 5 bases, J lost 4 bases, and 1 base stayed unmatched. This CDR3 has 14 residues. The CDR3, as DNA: TGTGCCAGCAGCCCTAGCGGGAGGTACAATGAGCAGTTCTTC. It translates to CASSPSGRYNEQFF.

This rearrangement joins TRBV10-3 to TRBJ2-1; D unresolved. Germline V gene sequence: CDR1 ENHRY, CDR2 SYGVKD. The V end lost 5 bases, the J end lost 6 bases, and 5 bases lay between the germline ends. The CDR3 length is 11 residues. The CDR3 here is CAISYTNEQFF. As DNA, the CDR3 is TGTGCCATCAGTTACACCAATGAGCAGTTCTTC.

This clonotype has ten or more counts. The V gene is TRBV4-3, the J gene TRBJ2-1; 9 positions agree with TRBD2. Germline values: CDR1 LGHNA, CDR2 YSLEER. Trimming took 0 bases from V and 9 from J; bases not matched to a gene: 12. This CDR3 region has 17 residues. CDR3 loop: CASSQDVVAGVLGEQFF. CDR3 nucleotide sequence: TGCGCCAGCAGCCAAGATGTCGTAGCGGGAGTTCTCGGTGAGCAGTTCTTC.

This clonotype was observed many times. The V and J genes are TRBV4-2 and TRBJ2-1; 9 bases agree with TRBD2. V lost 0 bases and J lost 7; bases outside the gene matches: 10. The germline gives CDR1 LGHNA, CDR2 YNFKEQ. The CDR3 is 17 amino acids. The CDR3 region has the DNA TGTGCCAGCAGCCAAGAGGCCGTGGGTAGCGGGAGTAATGAGCAGTTCTTC. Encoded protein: CASSQEAVGSGSNEQFF.

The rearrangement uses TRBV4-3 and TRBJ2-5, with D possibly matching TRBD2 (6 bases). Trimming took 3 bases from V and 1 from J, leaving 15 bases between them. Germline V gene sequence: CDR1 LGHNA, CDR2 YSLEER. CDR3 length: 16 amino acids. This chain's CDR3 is CASSQQGGGIQETQYF. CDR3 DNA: TGCGCCAGCAGCCAGCAGGGAGGAGGCATCCAAGAGACCCAGTACTTC.

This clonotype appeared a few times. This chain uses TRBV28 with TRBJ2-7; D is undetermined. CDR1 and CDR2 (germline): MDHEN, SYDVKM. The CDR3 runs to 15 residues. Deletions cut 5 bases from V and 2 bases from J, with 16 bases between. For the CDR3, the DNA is TGTGCCAGCAGTCTCGACCCCATCATACCCTACGAGCAGTACTTC. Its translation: CASSLDPIIPYEQYF.

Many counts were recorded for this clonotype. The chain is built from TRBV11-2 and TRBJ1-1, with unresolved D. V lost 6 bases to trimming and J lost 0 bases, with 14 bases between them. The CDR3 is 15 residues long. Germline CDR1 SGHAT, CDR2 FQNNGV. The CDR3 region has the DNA TGTGCCAGCAGATCCTCTCGGGTAATGAACACTGAAGCTTTCTTT. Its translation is CASRSSRVMNTEAFF.

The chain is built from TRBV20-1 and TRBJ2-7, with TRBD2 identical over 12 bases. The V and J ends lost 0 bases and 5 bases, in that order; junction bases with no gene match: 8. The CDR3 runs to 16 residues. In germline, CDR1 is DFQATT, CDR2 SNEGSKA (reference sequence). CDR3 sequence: CSARDPGLAGWNEQYF. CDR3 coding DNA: TGCAGTGCTAGAGACCCCGGACTAGCGGGATGGAACGAGCAGTACTTC.

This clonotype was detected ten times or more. The CDR3: CASRDSGRMGNEQFF. CDR3 nucleotide sequence: TGCGCCAGCAGAGATAGCGGGAGAATGGGCAATGAGCAGTTCTTC. The chain uses TRBV5-1 and TRBJ2-1, with 9 positions matching TRBD2. This CDR3 comprises 15 residues. V lost 5 bases to trimming and J lost 6 bases; unmatched junction nucleotides: 9. The germline V gene encodes CDR1 SGHRS and CDR2 YFSETQ.